The 7 T cell receptor beta chains listed next were all sequenced from one sample in a study of T-cell reconstitution after alpha-beta-depleted transplantation in children. TCRbeta library preparation incorporated unique molecular identifiers. Each CDR3 protein is one row after TCRdb ran MiXCR on the PCR reads. This table has around 600,000 distinct CDR3 sequences, over 9.5% appearing once. Sequenced here: PBMCs from the stem cell graft donor, sampled from the stem cell graft. The receptor set was obtained from a human donor who donated a stem cell graft to a child with acute myeloid leukemia.

This clonotype was observed a few times. This sequence joins TRBV28 and TRBJ2-5; 8 bases are a match to TRBD1. The CDR3 consists of 13 residues. CDR1 and CDR2 from the germline V gene are MDHEN and SYDVKM. V lost 7 bases and J lost 5; bases outside the gene matches: 6. The CDR3 loop reads CASTSGGRETQYF. The CDR3 DNA follows: TGTGCCAGCACCTCAGGGGGCAGGGAGACCCAGTACTTC. The full variable domain, its missing parts supplied by reference TRBV28 and TRBJ2-5, is DVKVTQSSRYLVKRTGEKVFLECVQDMDHENMFWYRQDPGLGLRLIYFSYDVKMKEKGDIPEGYSVSREKKERFSLILESASTNQTSMYLCASTSGGRETQYFGPGTRLLVL.

V gene TRBV11-1 combines with J gene TRBJ2-1; 8 bases align to TRBD1. The length of the CDR3 is 13 residues. In germline, CDR1 is SGHAT, CDR2 FQDESV (reference sequence). Unmatched junction bases numbered 3, after V lost 5 bases and J lost 6 bases. CDR3 sequence (DNA): TGTGCCAGCAGCGAACAGGGGGTCAATGAGCAGTTCTTC. Amino acids: CASSEQGVNEQFF.

The chain carries TRBV12-3 or TRBV12-4 and TRBJ2-7, with 7 bases aligning to TRBD1. V lost 5 bases and J lost 5; bases outside the gene matches: 9. CDR3 length: 14 residues. DNA of the CDR3: TGTGCCAGCAGTACAACAGGGGTTAGTAACGAGCAGTACTTC. This gives the protein CASSTTGVSNEQYF.

The table lists this clonotype with many counts. V gene TRBV5-6 combines with J gene TRBJ1-2; 9 nucleotides align to TRBD1. The germline V gene encodes CDR1 SGHDT and CDR2 YYEEEE. CDR3 length: 14 residues. The trim removed 5 bases at V and 4 bases at J, leaving 6 bases unmatched. As DNA, the CDR3 is TGTGCCAGCAGTTCCGGGACAGGGATCTATGGCTACACCTTC. Translation: CASSSGTGIYGYTF.

In this sample, this clonotype turned up many times. The rearrangement joins TRBV5-1 to TRBJ2-3; tentatively, D is TRBD1 (6 bases). V gave up 4 bases and J gave up 1 base, with 19 bases separating them. Germline V gene lookup returns CDR1 SGHRS and CDR2 YFSETQ. This CDR3 region has 17 residues. The CDR3 loop is CASSITGTPLRTDTQYF. The CDR3 region has the DNA TGCGCCAGCAGCATAACCGGGACACCACTTCGCACAGATACGCAGTATTTT.

Many counts were recorded for this clonotype. The chain carries TRBV6-5 and TRBJ2-7, with TRBD1 matching 7 bases. Germline V lookup: CDR1 MNHEY, CDR2 SVGAGI. The CDR3 has 15 amino acids. V dropped 5 bases and J dropped 2; count of bases not matched to a gene: 9. The CDR3 nucleotides are TGTGCCAGCAGTCCCTCGACAGGGATCCCCTACGAGCAGTACTTC. Translated, it gives CASSPSTGIPYEQYF.

This clonotype was recorded many times. The chain uses TRBV7-9 and TRBJ1-4, with unresolved D. Germline CDR1 and CDR2: SEHNR and FQNEAQ (reference sequence). The germline V and J ends were trimmed by 8 bases and 5 bases, with 15 bases remaining between them. This CDR3 comprises 14 residues. The CDR3 sequence: CASGPTSDNEKLFF. In DNA form, the CDR3 reads TGTGCCAGCGGACCCACATCTGACAATGAAAAACTGTTTTTT.